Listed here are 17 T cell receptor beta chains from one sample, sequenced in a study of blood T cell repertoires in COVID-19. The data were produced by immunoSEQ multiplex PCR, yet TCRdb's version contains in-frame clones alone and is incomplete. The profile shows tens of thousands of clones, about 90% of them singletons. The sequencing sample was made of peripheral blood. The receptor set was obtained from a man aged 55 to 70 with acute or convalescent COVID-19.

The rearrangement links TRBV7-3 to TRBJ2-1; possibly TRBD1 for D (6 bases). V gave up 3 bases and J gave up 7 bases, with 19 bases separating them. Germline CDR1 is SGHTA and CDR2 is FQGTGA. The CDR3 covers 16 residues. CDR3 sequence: CASSLGHSNPFNEQFF. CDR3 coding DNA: TGTGCCAGCAGCTTGGGACACTCGAACCCGTTTAATGAGCAGTTCTTC.

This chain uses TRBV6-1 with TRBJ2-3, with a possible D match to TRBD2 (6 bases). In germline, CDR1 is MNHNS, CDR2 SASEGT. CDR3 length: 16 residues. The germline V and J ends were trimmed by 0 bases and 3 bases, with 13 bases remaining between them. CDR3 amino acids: CASSEAWGTETDTQYF. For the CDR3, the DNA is TGTGCCAGCAGTGAAGCATGGGGGACTGAAACAGATACGCAGTATTTT.

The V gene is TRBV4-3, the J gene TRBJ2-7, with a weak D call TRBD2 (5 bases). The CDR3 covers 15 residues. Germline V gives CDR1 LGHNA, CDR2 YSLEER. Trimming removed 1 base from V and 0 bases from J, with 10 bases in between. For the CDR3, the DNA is TGCGCCAGCAGCCAAGGGCGGGTTAACTCCTACGAGCAGTACTTC. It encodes CASSQGRVNSYEQYF.

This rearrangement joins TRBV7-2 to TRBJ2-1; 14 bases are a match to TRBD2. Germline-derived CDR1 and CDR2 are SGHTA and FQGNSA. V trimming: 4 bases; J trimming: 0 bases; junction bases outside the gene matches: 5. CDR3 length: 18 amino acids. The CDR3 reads CASSWGLAGVGSYNEQFF. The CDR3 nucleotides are TGTGCCAGCAGCTGGGGACTAGCGGGAGTGGGCTCCTACAATGAGCAGTTCTTC.

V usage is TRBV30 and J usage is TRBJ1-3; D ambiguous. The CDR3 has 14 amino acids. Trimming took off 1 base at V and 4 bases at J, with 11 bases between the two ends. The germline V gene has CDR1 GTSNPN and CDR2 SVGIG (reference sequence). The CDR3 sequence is CAWSGVTLGNTIYF. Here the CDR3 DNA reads TGTGCCTGGAGTGGGGTGACATTAGGAAACACCATATATTTT.

CDR3 sequence reads: CASTPGTNYNGYTF. The CDR3 coding sequence is TGTGCCAGCACCCCCGGGACAAATTATAATGGCTACACCTTC. The chain couples TRBV6-2 or TRBV6-3 to TRBJ1-2; perhaps TRBD1 as D (6 bases). Trimming left V 7 bases short and J 6 bases short, with 18 bases between. This CDR3 comprises 14 residues. The germline gives CDR1 MNHEY, CDR2 SVGEGT.

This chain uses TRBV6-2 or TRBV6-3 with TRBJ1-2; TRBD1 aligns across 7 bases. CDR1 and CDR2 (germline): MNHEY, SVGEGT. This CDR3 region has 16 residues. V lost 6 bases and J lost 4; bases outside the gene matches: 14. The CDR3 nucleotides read TGTGCCAGCAGCTTACCAGACAGGGACGGCCTCTATGGCTACACCTTC. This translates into CASSLPDRDGLYGYTF.

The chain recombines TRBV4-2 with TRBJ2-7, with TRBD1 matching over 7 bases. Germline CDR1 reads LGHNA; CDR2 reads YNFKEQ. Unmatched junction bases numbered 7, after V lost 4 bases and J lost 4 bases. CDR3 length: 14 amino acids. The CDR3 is CASSPREGAYEQYF. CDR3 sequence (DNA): TGTGCCAGCAGCCCAAGAGAGGGGGCTTACGAGCAGTACTTC.

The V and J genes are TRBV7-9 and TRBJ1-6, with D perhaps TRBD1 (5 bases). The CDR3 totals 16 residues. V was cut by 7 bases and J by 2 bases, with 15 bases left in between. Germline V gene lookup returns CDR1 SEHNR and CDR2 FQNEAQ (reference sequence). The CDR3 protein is CASNPIGGAYNSPLHF. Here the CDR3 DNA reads TGTGCCAGCAACCCAATTGGAGGGGCCTATAATTCACCCCTCCACTTT.

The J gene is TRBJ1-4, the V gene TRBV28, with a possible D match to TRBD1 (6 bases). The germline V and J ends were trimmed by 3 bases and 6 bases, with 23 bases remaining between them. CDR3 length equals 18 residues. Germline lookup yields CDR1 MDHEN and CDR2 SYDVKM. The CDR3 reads CASSFRAGAQSWDEKLFF. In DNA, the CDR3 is TGTGCCAGCAGTTTCCGAGCAGGGGCCCAGAGTTGGGATGAAAAACTGTTTTTT.

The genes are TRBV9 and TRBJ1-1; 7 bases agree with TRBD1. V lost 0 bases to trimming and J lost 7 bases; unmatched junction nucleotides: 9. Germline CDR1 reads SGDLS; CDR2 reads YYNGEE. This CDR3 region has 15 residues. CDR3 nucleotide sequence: TGTGCCAGCAGCGTAGCTGGTACAGGGGCAGGTGAAGCTTTCTTT. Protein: CASSVAGTGAGEAFF.

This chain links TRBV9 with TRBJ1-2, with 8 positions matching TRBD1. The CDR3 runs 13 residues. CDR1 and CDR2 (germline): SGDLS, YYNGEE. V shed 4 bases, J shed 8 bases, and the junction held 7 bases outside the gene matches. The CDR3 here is CASSQGTGKGYTF. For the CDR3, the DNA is TGTGCCAGCAGCCAAGGGACAGGAAAAGGCTACACCTTC.

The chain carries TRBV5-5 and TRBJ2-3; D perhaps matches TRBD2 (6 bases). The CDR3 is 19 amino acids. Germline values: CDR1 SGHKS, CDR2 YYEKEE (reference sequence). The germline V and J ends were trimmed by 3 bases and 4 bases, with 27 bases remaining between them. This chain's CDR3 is CASSWGSLALRELADTQYF. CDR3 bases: TGTGCCAGCAGCTGGGGATCCTTGGCCCTTCGGGAGTTGGCAGATACGCAGTATTTT.

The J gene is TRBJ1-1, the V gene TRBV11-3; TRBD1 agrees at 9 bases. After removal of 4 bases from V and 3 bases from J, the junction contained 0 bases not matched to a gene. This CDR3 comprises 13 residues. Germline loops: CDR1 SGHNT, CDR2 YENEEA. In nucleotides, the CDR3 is TGTGCCAGCAGCTGGACAGGGGACACTGAAGCTTTCTTT. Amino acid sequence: CASSWTGDTEAFF.

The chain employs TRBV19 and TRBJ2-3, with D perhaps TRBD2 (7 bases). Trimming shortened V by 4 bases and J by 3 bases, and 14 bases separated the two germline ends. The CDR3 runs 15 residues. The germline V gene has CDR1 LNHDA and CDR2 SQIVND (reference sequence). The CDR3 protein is CASSNGRGGTDTQYF. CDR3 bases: TGTGCCAGTAGTAACGGCAGGGGAGGGACAGATACGCAGTATTTT.

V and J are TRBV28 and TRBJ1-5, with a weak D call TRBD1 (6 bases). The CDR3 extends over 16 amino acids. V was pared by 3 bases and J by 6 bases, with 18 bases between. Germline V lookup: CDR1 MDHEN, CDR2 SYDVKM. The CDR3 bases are TGTGCCAGCAGTTTCGGATCTACAGGGTCATCTCAGCCCCAGCATTTT. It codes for CASSFGSTGSSQPQHF.

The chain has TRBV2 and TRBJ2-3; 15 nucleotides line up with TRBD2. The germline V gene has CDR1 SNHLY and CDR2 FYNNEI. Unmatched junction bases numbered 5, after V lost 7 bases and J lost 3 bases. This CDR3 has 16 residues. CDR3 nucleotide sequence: TGTGCCAGCACTGCCGGGACTAGCGGGAGGACAGATACGCAGTATTTT. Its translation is CASTAGTSGRTDTQYF.